The 19 T cell receptor beta chains presented below share a single source sample, sequenced in a study of identical twins. TCRdb recomputed calls from the 5' RACE reads with MiXCR, one row per CDR3 protein. The sample yields a few hundred thousand distinct CDR3 sequences, roughly 12% seen once. This sample was also put to use in a study of yellow fever vaccine responses in identical twins.

The specimen was memory (CD45RO+) T cells sorted from blood. Source of these receptors: a woman younger than 30 in good health.

This clonotype has only a few counts. The CDR3, as DNA: TGTGCCAGCACCGACAGGGGGCAGTCGGCGTATTTT. This gives the protein CASTDRGQSAYF. The chain joins TRBV7-9 to TRBJ1-3; 10 bases agree with TRBD1. The V segment lost 7 bases and the J segment 16 bases; nucleotides outside the gene matches: 10. This CDR3 is built from 12 residues. Germline CDR1 is SEHNR and CDR2 is FQNEAQ (reference sequence).

This clonotype was detected only a few times. The J gene is TRBJ2-4, the V gene TRBV28; 7 bases are shared with TRBD1. Germline CDR1 is MDHEN and CDR2 is SYDVKM. The CDR3 is made up of 16 amino acids. With 5 bases clipped from V and 4 bases from J, the junction kept 11 bases outside the gene matches. In DNA form, the CDR3 reads TGTGCCAGCAGTCCCTTTTCGACAGGGAATAAAAACATTCAGTACTTC. Amino acid sequence: CASSPFSTGNKNIQYF.

The chain is built from TRBV7-9 and TRBJ2-1; possibly TRBD1 or TRBD2 for D (5 bases each). Trimming removed 5 bases at V and 7 bases at J, with 12 bases between. Germline V gene sequence: CDR1 SEHNR, CDR2 FQNEAQ (reference sequence). There are 13 residues in the CDR3. CDR3: CASSTPGRNEQFF. The CDR3 region has the DNA TGTGCCAGCAGCACCCCGGGACGGAATGAGCAGTTCTTC.

The rearrangement joins TRBV5-1 to TRBJ2-7; 8 nucleotides agree with TRBD2. CDR1 is SGHRS and CDR2 is YFSETQ in the germline V gene. The CDR3 extends over 14 amino acids. V lost 4 bases and J lost 5; bases outside the gene matches: 8. The CDR3 is CASSVSGRENEQYF. CDR3 coding DNA: TGCGCCAGCAGCGTGAGCGGGAGAGAGAACGAGCAGTACTTC.

The chain recombines TRBV27 with TRBJ2-3, with D possibly being TRBD1 (6 bases). The V end lost 6 bases, the J end lost 1 base, and 11 bases lay between the germline ends. CDR3 length equals 14 residues. From germline, CDR1 is MNHEY and CDR2 SMNVEV (reference sequence). The CDR3 DNA reads TGTGCCAGCAGCCAGGGGTGGCGCACAGATACGCAGTATTTT. Amino acids: CASSQGWRTDTQYF.

This clonotype has a handful of counts. The J gene is TRBJ2-3, the V gene TRBV20-1; tentatively, D is TRBD1 or TRBD2 (6 bases each). The germline gives CDR1 DFQATT, CDR2 SNEGSKA (reference sequence). Trimming cost V 3 bases and J 4 bases, with 20 bases left between them. CDR3 length equals 16 residues. The CDR3, as DNA: TGCAGTGCTAGCAGGGGACCGACTAGGTTATCAGATACGCAGTATTTT. Amino acid sequence: CSASRGPTRLSDTQYF.

The sample holds a few counts of this clonotype. V gene TRBV6-5 combines with J gene TRBJ2-1; 9 nucleotides match TRBD2. J gave up 6 bases and V 0 bases, and 6 bases lay outside the gene matches. Germline V gives CDR1 MNHEY, CDR2 SVGAGI. The CDR3 sequence is 16 residues long. CDR3 bases: TGTGCCAGCAGTTACTCGATGGCTAGCGGGGCCAATGAGCAGTTCTTC. Translating it yields CASSYSMASGANEQFF.

Ten or more counts support this clonotype. V and J are TRBV30 and TRBJ2-2, with a possible D match to TRBD2 (7 bases). The length of the CDR3 is 15 residues. Germline CDR1 is GTSNPN and CDR2 is SVGIG (reference sequence). V lost 4 bases and J lost 4, with 16 bases in between. The CDR3 DNA reads TGTGCCTGGACCAGGGACGGGGGGCCCACCGGGGAGCTGTTTTTT. It encodes CAWTRDGGPTGELFF.

The J gene is TRBJ2-7, the V gene TRBV12-3 or TRBV12-4; TRBD1 might be the D (6 bases). Trimming cost V 6 bases and J 2 bases, with 17 bases left between them. The CDR3 extends over 15 amino acids. The CDR3 region is CASRQGGHTTYEQYF. The CDR3 region has the DNA TGTGCCAGCAGACAAGGGGGACATACTACCTACGAGCAGTACTTC.

The chain uses TRBV6-5 and TRBJ2-7, with 7 bases aligning to TRBD2. V dropped 3 bases and J dropped 0; count of bases not matched to a gene: 8. The CDR3 is 16 amino acids. Germline loops: CDR1 MNHEY, CDR2 SVGAGI. The CDR3 sequence is CASSYRGSANSYEQYF. The CDR3 coding sequence is TGTGCCAGCAGTTATCGCGGGAGCGCTAACTCCTACGAGCAGTACTTC.

This clonotype was detected a few times. The rearrangement uses TRBV5-1 and TRBJ2-5, with 7 bases lining up with TRBD2. Germline V gene sequence: CDR1 SGHRS, CDR2 YFSETQ. The CDR3 runs 15 residues. The V and J ends lost 4 bases and 5 bases, in that order; junction bases with no gene match: 11. The CDR3 DNA follows: TGCGCCAGCAGCCCTAATGGGGGGGTCCGTGAGACCCAGTACTTC. Residues: CASSPNGGVRETQYF.

Worth noting for this clonotype: An end of the junction does not agree with germline; a read error may underlie this. The rearrangement links TRBV28 to TRBJ2-3; D uncertain. This CDR3 is built from 12 residues. Germline loops: CDR1 MDHEN, CDR2 SYDVKM. CDR3: CANSSSTDTQYF. The CDR3 nucleotides are TGTGCCAACAGTTCTAGCACAGATACGCAGTATTTT. Variable domain in full (rest from reference TRBV28 and TRBJ2-3): DVKVTQSSRYLVKRTGEKVFLECVQDMDHENMFWYRQDPGLGLRLIYFSYDVKMKEKGDIPEGYSVSREKKERFSLILESASTNQTSMYLCANSSSTDTQYFGPGTRLTVL.

This clonotype was detected ten times or more. V usage is TRBV7-9 and J usage is TRBJ2-1, with D unclear. This CDR3 contains 15 residues. V lost 0 bases, J lost 9 bases, and 15 bases lay in between. CDR1 is SEHNR, CDR2 FQNEAQ, per germline (reference sequence). The CDR3 here is CASSLAGTNLGEQFF. The CDR3 region has the DNA TGTGCCAGCAGCTTAGCAGGAACTAACTTGGGTGAGCAGTTCTTC.

The V and J genes are TRBV21-1 and TRBJ2-1; the listed D gene, TRBD1, was not tested against the DNA. TRBV21-1 corresponds to a pseudogene. This CDR3 comprises 13 residues. The CDR3 sequence is CASSVQGNNEQFF. The CDR3 nucleotides read TGTGCCAGCAGCGTCCAGGGAAACAATGAGCAGTTCTTC.

This chain joins TRBV30 and TRBJ2-3; no clear D. Germline V gene lookup returns CDR1 GTSNPN and CDR2 SVGIG (reference sequence). The ends were cut back, 1 base at V and 6 bases at J, with 11 bases in the middle. The CDR3 totals 13 residues. The CDR3 spells CAWSEGPRDTQYF. The DNA of the CDR3 is TGTGCCTGGAGTGAGGGCCCGAGGGATACGCAGTATTTT.

The chain links TRBV7-2 to TRBJ2-7; D is possibly TRBD2 (6 bases). Germline loops: CDR1 SGHTA, CDR2 FQGNSA. V was trimmed by 3 bases and J by 4 bases, leaving 10 bases between them. CDR3 length: 13 residues. The CDR3 nucleotides are TGTGCCAGCAGCTTTGCTAGCGCGTACGAGCAGTACTTC. Amino acid sequence: CASSFASAYEQYF.

The V and J genes are TRBV6-1 and TRBJ2-5; the match to TRBD1 covers 8 bases. From germline, CDR1 is MNHNS and CDR2 SASEGT. This CDR3 spans 14 amino acids. V trimming: 6 bases; J trimming: 2 bases; junction bases outside the gene matches: 5. The CDR3 reads CASSRDRPQETQYF. The CDR3 nucleotides are TGTGCCAGCAGCCGGGACAGGCCTCAAGAGACCCAGTACTTC.

This chain joins TRBV6-4 and TRBJ2-3; D possibly corresponds to TRBD2 (6 bases). From germline, CDR1 is MRHNA and CDR2 SNTAGT. The CDR3 extends over 15 amino acids. Trimming pared 3 bases from V and 5 bases from J, leaving 15 bases between. The CDR3 bases are TGTGCCAGCAGTGAAGAAGGCGGGATAGGAGATACGCAGTATTTT. Residues: CASSEEGGIGDTQYF.

This rearrangement joins TRBV6-2 or TRBV6-3 to TRBJ1-5, with D uncertain. The CDR3 consists of 15 residues. The germline CDR1 and CDR2 sequences are MNHEY and SVGEGT. V was clipped by 0 bases and J by 5 bases, with 11 bases between them. Here the CDR3 reads CASSYSSRDHQPQHF. Here the CDR3 DNA reads TGTGCCAGCAGTTACTCATCGAGGGATCATCAGCCCCAGCATTTT.